These 27 T cell receptor beta chains came from one sample sequenced in a study of CD8 T cells in ankylosing spondylitis. Study-wide results and limits: A motif of roughly 8 highly homologous TCR beta variants was seen as apparently characteristic of ankylosing spondylitis blood.

In TCRdb, the 5' RACE reads were re-called with MiXCR into one record per CDR3 protein. The sample has 400,000 or so distinct CDR3 sequences, 26% seen once. Their recognized antigens are unknown. The sequencing sample was made of blood, either unsorted or a sorted T cell fraction (not recorded which). Every receptor here comes from a male donor with ankylosing spondylitis.

This clonotype was seen repeatedly, ten times or more. CDR3 in DNA: TGTGCCAGCAGCTTAGGCGGAAACTCCTACAATGAGCAGTTCTTC. Amino acid sequence: CASSLGGNSYNEQFF. This chain connects TRBV11-2 to TRBJ2-1; D not certain. The CDR3 is 15 residues long. Germline CDR1 and CDR2: SGHAT and FQNNGV. Trimming took off 1 base at V and 0 bases at J, with 7 bases between the two ends.

The chain has TRBV20-1 and TRBJ2-1; 8 bases agree with TRBD2. Trimming removed 3 bases from V and 0 bases from J; junction bases left unmatched: 4. The V gene's germline CDR1 is DFQATT and CDR2 SNEGSKA (reference sequence). The CDR3 extends over 15 amino acids. The CDR3 DNA reads TGCAGTGCTAGTAGGGGGACTAGCTCCTACAATGAGCAGTTCTTC. Translated: CSASRGTSSYNEQFF.

This clonotype has a count of ten or more. The rearrangement uses TRBV29-1 and TRBJ1-3, with TRBD1 identical over 7 bases. V shed 5 bases, J shed 1 base, and the junction held 5 bases outside the gene matches. The CDR3 contains 14 residues. CDR1 is SQVTM and CDR2 is ANQGSEA in the germline V gene. The CDR3 DNA sequence: TGCAGCGTTAGCGACAGGGTGTCTGGAAACACCATATATTTT. Amino acid sequence: CSVSDRVSGNTIYF. Drawing the rest from reference TRBV29-1 and TRBJ1-3, the complete variable domain is SAVISQKPSRDICQRGTSLTIQCQVDSQVTMMFWYRQQPGQSLTLIATANQGSEATYESGFVIDKFPISRPNLTFSTLTVSNMSPEDSSIYLCSVSDRVSGNTIYFGEGSWLTVV.

V is TRBV7-2 and J is TRBJ2-5; D gene uncertain. The CDR3 has 15 amino acids. The germline CDR1 and CDR2 sequences are SGHTA and FQGNSA. With 1 base removed from V and 5 bases from J, the gap between germline ends came to 14 bases. The DNA for the CDR3 is TGTGCCAGCAGCTTAGATGGGGTTACCAGTGAGACCCAGTACTTC. Translation: CASSLDGVTSETQYF.

The chain joins TRBV28 to TRBJ1-1; 11 bases are shared with TRBD1. This CDR3 has 13 residues. The V and J ends lost 5 bases and 10 bases, in that order; junction bases with no gene match: 6. CDR1 and CDR2 from the germline V gene are MDHEN and SYDVKM. This CDR3 reads CASSQPGQGGAFF. The CDR3 DNA follows: TGTGCCAGCAGTCAGCCGGGACAGGGGGGAGCTTTCTTT. Combining the CDR3 with reference TRBV28 and TRBJ1-1 gives the whole variable domain DVKVTQSSRYLVKRTGEKVFLECVQDMDHENMFWYRQDPGLGLRLIYFSYDVKMKEKGDIPEGYSVSREKKERFSLILESASTNQTSMYLCASSQPGQGGAFFGQGTRLTVV.

This chain joins TRBV25-1 and TRBJ1-2; D remains ambiguous. Per the germline V gene, CDR1 is MGHDK and CDR2 is SYGVNS. The CDR3 covers 15 residues. Trimming left V 1 base short and J 4 bases short, with 13 bases between. The CDR3 nucleotides are TGTGCCAGCAGTGAATTAGGTTTGGAAGTCTATGGCTACACCTTC. It encodes CASSELGLEVYGYTF.

This clonotype was observed a handful of times. The chain joins TRBV5-1 to TRBJ2-5; 10 bases agree with TRBD1. Germline V lookup: CDR1 SGHRS, CDR2 YFSETQ. The CDR3 contains 14 residues. V was clipped by 5 bases and J by 4 bases; unmatched bases: 5. CDR3 DNA sequence: TGCGCCAGCAGTCCGACAGGGGGCATAGAGACCCAGTACTTC. Protein: CASSPTGGIETQYF.

This clonotype was observed a few times. The chain couples TRBV27 to TRBJ2-1; D gene ambiguous. V lost 5 bases and J 4 bases, leaving 12 bases between the germline ends. Germline CDR1 and CDR2: MNHEY and SMNVEV (reference sequence). The CDR3 length is 14 residues. The CDR3 is CASSPFGPYNEQFF. The CDR3 DNA reads TGTGCCAGCAGTCCGTTTGGTCCTTACAATGAGCAGTTCTTC.

The genes are TRBV5-1 and TRBJ1-1, with D perhaps matching TRBD1 (6 bases). This CDR3 is 15 amino acids long. Germline CDR1 SGHRS, CDR2 YFSETQ. V was shortened by 0 bases and J by 4 bases, with 13 bases between the two germline ends. The CDR3 sequence is CASSLVGGRGTEAFF. In nucleotides, the CDR3 is TGCGCCAGCAGCTTGGTCGGGGGCCGGGGCACTGAAGCTTTCTTT.

This chain uses TRBV10-3 with TRBJ2-1; 10 nucleotides agree with TRBD2. The V gene's germline CDR1 is ENHRY and CDR2 SYGVKD. V dropped 0 bases and J dropped 4; count of bases not matched to a gene: 3. The CDR3 sequence is 16 residues long. The DNA for the CDR3 is TGTGCCATCAGTGAGTCAGCTAGCGGGAGTTACAATGAGCAGTTCTTC. Translated, it gives CAISESASGSYNEQFF.

Only a few counts were recorded for this clonotype. The rearrangement joins TRBV5-1 to TRBJ1-2; 8 bases are shared with TRBD1. CDR1 is SGHRS and CDR2 is YFSETQ in the germline V gene. The CDR3 is made up of 15 amino acids. The J segment lost 8 bases and the V segment lost 0 bases, leaving 9 bases of the junction unmatched. The CDR3 DNA sequence: TGCGCCAGCAGCTTGGCCGGGCAGGGGGCGCGAGGCTACACCTTC. This translates into CASSLAGQGARGYTF.

In this sample, this clonotype turned up a few times. The chain employs TRBV11-2 and TRBJ2-1; 13 bases agree with TRBD2. With V trimmed by 0 bases and J by 0 bases, 5 bases remained unmatched. The germline gives CDR1 SGHAT, CDR2 FQNNGV. The CDR3 spans 19 residues. The CDR3 is CASSLDGTSGASSYNEQFF. CDR3 bases: TGTGCCAGCAGCTTAGATGGGACTAGCGGGGCGAGCTCCTACAATGAGCAGTTCTTC.

The rearrangement links TRBV24-1 to TRBJ1-4; D gene ambiguous. Germline V gene sequence: CDR1 KGHDR, CDR2 SFDVKD. V dropped 2 bases and J dropped 0 bases, with 15 bases sitting between them. The CDR3 is made up of 18 amino acids. The CDR3 bases are TGTGCCACCAGTGATTCGAAATTCGACATCGCAACTAATGAAAAACTGTTTTTT. Translation gives CATSDSKFDIATNEKLFF.

The rearrangement uses TRBV20-1 and TRBJ2-1, with D perhaps TRBD2 (5 bases). The CDR3 is 14 amino acids. Trimming removed 1 base at V and 7 bases at J, with 14 bases between. The germline CDR1 and CDR2 sequences are DFQATT and SNEGSKA (reference sequence). For the CDR3, the DNA is TGCAGTGCTAGAGTACCGGGGAGCGGTAATGAGCAGTTCTTC. As protein: CSARVPGSGNEQFF.

The V and J genes are TRBV10-1 and TRBJ1-6; D is undetermined. Germline V gene data show CDR1 as WNHNN and CDR2 as SYGVQD (reference sequence). Trimming stripped 5 bases from V and 7 bases from J, with 12 bases between. CDR3 size: 14 residues. CDR3 in amino acids: CASSSGILNSPLHF. DNA of the CDR3: TGCGCCAGCAGTTCCGGGATCCTAAATTCACCCCTCCACTTT.

The chain has TRBV7-9 and TRBJ1-1; D is unclear. The V end was cut by 5 bases, the J end by 3 bases, with 10 bases between. Looked up from germline, CDR1 is SEHNR and CDR2 is FQNEAQ (reference sequence). The CDR3 consists of 13 residues. This chain's CDR3 is CASSEREYTEAFF. CDR3 in DNA: TGTGCCAGCAGCGAAAGGGAGTACACTGAAGCTTTCTTT.

The rearrangement links TRBV11-2 to TRBJ2-1; maybe TRBD2 (5 bases). The germline V gene encodes CDR1 SGHAT and CDR2 FQNNGV. This CDR3 is built from 15 residues. The V and J ends lost 6 bases and 5 bases respectively, with 17 bases between them. CDR3 sequence (DNA): TGTGCCAGCAGTTCCTTTGGAGGTCGCGACAATGAGCAGTTCTTC. This translates into CASSSFGGRDNEQFF.

In its sample, this clonotype was seen a few times. The CDR3 nucleotides read TGTGCCAGCAGCCGTAGGGCGGGCCGAAGCTCCTACAATGAGCAGTTCTTC. This sequence encodes CASSRRAGRSSYNEQFF. The genes are TRBV3-1 and TRBJ2-1; D may be TRBD2 (5 bases). Germline CDR1 LGHDT, CDR2 YNNKEL (reference sequence). The CDR3 is made up of 17 amino acids. With 4 bases removed from V and 0 bases from J, the gap between germline ends came to 16 bases.

The chain recombines TRBV11-2 with TRBJ2-5, with a tentative D call TRBD2 (7 bases). V was clipped by 5 bases and J by 2 bases, with 18 bases between them. The CDR3 runs 16 residues. Germline CDR1 SGHAT, CDR2 FQNNGV. Written as DNA, the CDR3 is TGTGCCAGCAGCCGGGGAGGGGGGAGCGTTCAAGAGACCCAGTACTTC. It translates to CASSRGGGSVQETQYF.

The J gene is TRBJ1-4, the V gene TRBV20-1; the D gene is possibly TRBD1 (6 bases). Germline V gene sequence: CDR1 DFQATT, CDR2 SNEGSKA (reference sequence). Trimming removed 1 base from V and 5 bases from J, with 8 bases in between. The CDR3 length is 13 residues. CDR3 loop: CSARGGRNEKLFF. The CDR3 region has the DNA TGCAGTGCTAGAGGGGGGCGGAATGAAAAACTGTTTTTT.

The chain combines TRBV5-1 with TRBJ1-2; D is possibly TRBD1 (5 bases). The CDR3 runs 16 residues. V lost 0 bases, J lost 2 bases, and 14 bases lay in between. The germline gives CDR1 SGHRS, CDR2 YFSETQ. The CDR3 reads CASSLVAGAANYGYTF. DNA of the CDR3: TGCGCCAGCAGCTTGGTAGCTGGGGCTGCGAACTATGGCTACACCTTC.

This clonotype appeared a few times. The gene calls are TRBV3-1 and TRBJ2-2; unclear D gene. The CDR3 runs to 14 residues. CDR1 is LGHDT, CDR2 YNNKEL, per germline (reference sequence). Trimming took off 3 bases at V and 5 bases at J, with 10 bases between the two ends. The CDR3: CASSQGWSTGELFF. In DNA, the CDR3 is TGTGCCAGCAGCCAGGGATGGAGTACCGGGGAGCTGTTTTTT.

This chain links TRBV20-1 with TRBJ2-7; 10 bases agree with TRBD2. The germline V gene has CDR1 DFQATT and CDR2 SNEGSKA (reference sequence). The junction had 10 bases not matched to a gene; V was cut back by 5 bases and J by 3 bases. The CDR3 is 15 residues long. CDR3 loop: CSAGPLAGVVYEQYF. The CDR3 bases are TGCAGTGCTGGACCCCTAGCGGGAGTTGTCTACGAGCAGTACTTC.

This clonotype was seen a few times. The rearrangement links TRBV24-1 to TRBJ2-1, with D possibly matching TRBD2 (6 bases). This CDR3 contains 14 residues. Per germline, CDR1 KGHDR and CDR2 SFDVKD. The V gene lost 4 bases and the J gene lost 8 bases, with 14 bases spanning the gap. The CDR3 nucleotides are TGTGCCACCAGTGACCGGGGACTCTCGGATGAGCAGTTCTTC. The encoded protein is CATSDRGLSDEQFF.

In its sample, this clonotype was seen a few times. The DNA for the CDR3 is TGCAGTGCCCCCCGTTATTGGACAGCTAGCACAGATACGCAGTATTTT. This sequence encodes CSAPRYWTASTDTQYF. The V and J genes are TRBV20-1 and TRBJ2-3; a possible D gene is TRBD1 (6 bases). The V and J ends lost 6 bases and 0 bases respectively, with 19 bases between them. This CDR3 is 16 amino acids long. CDR1 and CDR2 (germline): DFQATT, SNEGSKA (reference sequence).

This clonotype came up a few times. J is TRBJ1-1 and V is TRBV12-5; D might be TRBD1 (6 bases). The germline V and J ends were trimmed by 3 bases and 5 bases, with 13 bases remaining between them. The CDR3 is 14 amino acids. Looked up from germline, CDR1 is LGHNT and CDR2 is FRNRAP. The CDR3 here is CASGLTDRKTEAFF. CDR3 nucleotide sequence: TGTGCTAGTGGTTTAACCGACAGGAAAACTGAAGCTTTCTTT.

This clonotype was observed a few times. The J gene is TRBJ2-3, the V gene TRBV12-3 or TRBV12-4, with 7 bases lining up with TRBD1. The junction had 18 bases not matched to a gene; V was cut back by 6 bases and J by 6 bases. The CDR3 runs 17 residues. CDR3 residues: CASSKYYRGDLSDTQYF. CDR3 DNA sequence: TGTGCCAGCAGCAAATACTACAGGGGTGATTTGTCGGATACGCAGTATTTT.